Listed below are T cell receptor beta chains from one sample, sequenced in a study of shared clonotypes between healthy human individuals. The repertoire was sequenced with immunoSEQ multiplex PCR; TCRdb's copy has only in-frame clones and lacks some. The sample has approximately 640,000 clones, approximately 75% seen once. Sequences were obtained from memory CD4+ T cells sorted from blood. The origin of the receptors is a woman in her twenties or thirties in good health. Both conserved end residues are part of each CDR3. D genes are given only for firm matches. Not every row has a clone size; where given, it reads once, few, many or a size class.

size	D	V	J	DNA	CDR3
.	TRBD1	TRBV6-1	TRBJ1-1	TGTGCCAGCAGTGCCCGCTGGACAGGGCTCGGTAACACTGAAGCTTTCTTT	CASSARWTGLGNTEAFF
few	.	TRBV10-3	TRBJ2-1	TGTGCCATCAGTGTGCAGGACAATGAGCAGTTCTTC	CAISVQDNEQFF
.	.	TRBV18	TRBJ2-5	TGTGCCAGCTCACCACACCACCAAGAGACCCAGTACTTC	CASSPHHQETQYF
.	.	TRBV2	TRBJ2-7	TGTGCCAGCAGGGGCCTCGAGCAGTACTTC	CASRGLEQYF
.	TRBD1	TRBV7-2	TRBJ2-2	TGTGCCAGCAGCTCTTGGACAGGGCTTAACACCGGGGAGCTGTTTTTT	CASSSWTGLNTGELFF
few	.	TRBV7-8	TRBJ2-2	TGTGCCAGCAGCTTCGGGGCGAACACCGGGGAGCTGTTTTTT	CASSFGANTGELFF
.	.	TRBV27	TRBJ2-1	TGTGCCAGCAGTCCAGGACTATACAATGAGCAGTTCTTC	CASSPGLYNEQFF
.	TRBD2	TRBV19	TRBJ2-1	TGTGCCAGTAGTAGTTCGGGACTAGCGACCTACAATGAGCAGTTCTTC	CASSSSGLATYNEQFF
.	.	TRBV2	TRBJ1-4	TGTGCCAGCAGTGCCAGAGGGGTTGAAAAACTGTTTTTT	CASSARGVEKLFF
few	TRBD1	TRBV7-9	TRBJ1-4	TGTGCCAGCAGCTTAGGACAGGGAGGAACTAATGAAAAACTGTTTTTT	CASSLGQGGTNEKLFF
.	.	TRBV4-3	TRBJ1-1	TGCGCCAGCAGCCGGGGGGGAGAAGCTTTCTTT	CASSRGGEAFF
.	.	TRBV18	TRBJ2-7	TGTGCCAGCTCACTAGACCAGTCCTACGAGCAGTACTTC	CASSLDQSYEQYF
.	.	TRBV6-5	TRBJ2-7	TGTGCCAGCAGTTACTCGGGAGGGACACTAGGCGAGCAGTACTTC	CASSYSGGTLGEQYF
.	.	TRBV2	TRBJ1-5	TGTGCCAGCAGTGAAGTATTGGACCAGCCCCAGCATTTT	CASSEVLDQPQHF
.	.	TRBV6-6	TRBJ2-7	TGTGCCAGCAGTTATCCGGGGCCAAATCTATACTTC	CASSYPGPNLYF
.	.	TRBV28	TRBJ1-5	TGTGCCAGCAGTTCACTCGTCGAGGAAGACTTGGGGCGGCCCCAGCATTTT	CASSSLVEEDLGRPQHF
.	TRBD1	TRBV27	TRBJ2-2	TGTGCCAGCAGTATACAGGGGGCTGTCGGCACCGGGGAGCTGTTTTTT	CASSIQGAVGTGELFF
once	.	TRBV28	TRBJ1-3	TGTGCCAGTGAGGAGAGCTCTGGAAACACCATATATTTT	CASEESSGNTIYF
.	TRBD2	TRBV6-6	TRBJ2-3	TGTGCCAGCAGTATACTAGCGGGCGGGCTGGATACGCAGTATTTT	CASSILAGGLDTQYF
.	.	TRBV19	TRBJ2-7	TGTGCCAGTAGTACCGGTCCTAGAGCCCGAAACTCCTACGAGCAGTACTTC	CASSTGPRARNSYEQYF
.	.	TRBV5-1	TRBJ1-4	TGCGCCAGCAGGGCGGGCGAAAATGAAAAACTGTTTTTT	CASRAGENEKLFF
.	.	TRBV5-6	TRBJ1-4	TGTGCCAGCAGTCTGAGGGCCCAACGGGGGGCGAATGAAAAACTGTTTTTT	CASSLRAQRGANEKLFF
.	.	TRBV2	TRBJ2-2	TGTGCCAGCAGTTCCCAGGGGCATAGCACCGGGGAGCTGTTTTTT	CASSSQGHSTGELFF
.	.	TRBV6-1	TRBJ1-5	TGTGCCAGCAGTGAAAAGGGGCAAGGTAATCAGCCCCAGCATTTT	CASSEKGQGNQPQHF
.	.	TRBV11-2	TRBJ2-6	TGTGCCAGCAGCGTAGTAACTGGGGCCAACGTCCTGACTTTC	CASSVVTGANVLTF
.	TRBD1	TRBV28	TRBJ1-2	TGTGCCAGCAGTCCGGACAGGGTTTATGGCTACACCTTC	CASSPDRVYGYTF
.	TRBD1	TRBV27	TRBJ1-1	TGTGCCAGCAGTTTTAGGGGACAGGGAGGAGGCGGTCGCACTGAAGCTTTCTTT	CASSFRGQGGGGRTEAFF
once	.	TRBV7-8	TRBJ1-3	TGTGCCAGCAGCAAAAAGGGGGACACCATATATTTT	CASSKKGDTIYF
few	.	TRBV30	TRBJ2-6	TGTGCCTGGAGTGTACAAGTACAGAGCTCTGGGGCCAACGTCCTGACTTTC	CAWSVQVQSSGANVLTF
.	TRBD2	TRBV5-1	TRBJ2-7	TGCGCCAGCAGCGGACTAGCGGGAGGGCCGGTCTACGAGCAGTACTTC	CASSGLAGGPVYEQYF
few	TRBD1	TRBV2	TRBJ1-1	TGTGCCAGCAGGGGACTCGGGGAGGGGGCTACCACTGAAGCTTTCTTT	CASRGLGEGATTEAFF
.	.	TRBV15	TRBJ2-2	TGTGCCACCAGCCCACCGATTGGAAGGACGAACACCGGGGAGCTGTTTTTT	CATSPPIGRTNTGELFF
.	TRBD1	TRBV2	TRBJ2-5	TGTGCCAGCACCGGGACAGGGGTGGTGGAGACCCAGTACTTC	CASTGTGVVETQYF
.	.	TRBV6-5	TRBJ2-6	TGTGCCAGCAAAAATAGGGAATCAGGGGCCAACGTCCTGACTTTC	CASKNRESGANVLTF
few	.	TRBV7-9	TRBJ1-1	TGTGCCAGTAGGGCAGGGAGGAACACTGAAGCTTTCTTT	CASRAGRNTEAFF